Sequencing of this T cell receptor (beta chain) was carried out in a study of T cells in Graves' hyperthyroidism and ophthalmopathy (dated by TCRdb to about 2019). Some background on the complete study: Peripheral blood samples were taken at the time of initial diagnosis, prior to any treatment. Whether ophthalmopathy could be predicted prospectively was tested in an independent validation cohort made up of some 20 hyperthyroidism patients plus 17 patients who later progressed to ophthalmopathy. The paper describes TCR Vbeta CDR3 sequencing of around 130 peripheral blood samples, made up of approximately 40 ophthalmopathy patients, 70 to 75 hyperthyroidism patients and roughly 17 progressor patients. In about 6 Graves' hyperthyroidism patients, the study also compared T-cell repertoires from thyroid tissue with T-cell repertoires from blood. The 100 or so discovery patients were randomly split 7:3 into training and test sets. A discovery cohort of approximately 100 patients, 43 with Graves' ophthalmopathy and approximately 55 with stable Graves' hyperthyroidism, was used to find distinguishing TCR V-J signatures. After blood sampling, hyperthyroidism patients were treated with methimazole at a starting dose of 30 mg daily, and ophthalmopathy patients were treated with high-dose intravenous methylprednisolone. What the research found in general, with its limitations: Blood samples also contained most of the expanded thyroid clonotypes (frequency above 0.001), which suggests that blood repertoires may reflect thyroid immune responses. In validation, the model predicted progression to ophthalmopathy with approximately 71% sensitivity and about 72% specificity, a median of around six months before onset. Sample size was not statistically predetermined, and blinding of investigators to group allocation was not performed. In cross-validation, a model built on a 13 V-J signature told ophthalmopathy apart from stable hyperthyroidism with under 90% sensitivity and roughly 83% specificity, and in testing the same model reached 80%/75%.

At least ten counts were recorded for this clonotype. Its antigen is still unknown. Per-base qualities were not stored, and no clone one base away is much larger. Amplification of TCR beta CDR3 regions was carried out from RNA transcripts. A first-round RT-PCR of the TCR CDR3 used the HTBI primer set with the Qiagen OneStep RT-PCR kit. Libraries were constructed in a second round of multiplex PCR, after which size selection and purification were performed. Paired-end sequencing of the libraries was performed with 100 bp reads on an Illumina HiSeq2000. The paper's processing steps were these. SOAPnuke was used to process the raw data, with reads discarded if the reads contained adapters or uncalled bases, had a mean Phred below 15, or lacked an exact constant-primer or identifier match. High-quality paired reads were merged using COPE v1.2.5, and each unique nucleotide sequence was defined as a clonotype. MiTCR v1.1 was used to align clonotypes to the IMGT TRBV, TRBD and TRBJ reference segments. Analysis was restricted to V-J combinations with a frequency above 0.0001, which covered 99.2% of repertoires. The TCS score was defined as F50 (clonal expansion) divided by E x V (chaos), with BLOSUM62-based TCRdist calculated between CDR3 peptides within each V-J. Welch's t-statistics and random forest reduced 450 to 600 V-J features to 13, which were used in a naive Bayes classifier (R e1071). TCRdb redid the processing of the public reads, applying fastp at Q25 and MiXCR, and retained in-frame beta chains. Rows matching on CDR3 protein sequence are summarized as one entry with the most common DNA and genes. The V and J calls were determined by TCRdb, not by the authors. The sample table records about 400,000 distinct CDR3 sequences; more than 12% of these occur just once. Approximately 27% of the sample comes from the top ten.

In the ophthalmopathy patients, disease was moderately to severely active, with a Clinical Activity Score of 3 or more, a NOSPECS grade of 4 or more, and a duration of less than 3 months. Patients with uncontrolled infections, other autoimmune diseases, pregnancy or lactation were excluded. Clinical symptoms, serum thyroxine and TRAb, thyroid ultrasound, and orbital computed tomography formed the basis for the diagnoses. PBMCs were separated from roughly 9.3 ml of fresh peripheral blood using Ficoll-Paque density gradient centrifugation. Trizol reagent was used to extract total RNA, and RNA quality was then checked on an Agilent 2100 Bioanalyzer. The CDR3 spans 14 residues, from the cysteine through the phenylalanine. Just the 42-base CDR3 DNA is kept, in frame starting at base 1. V is clipped by 2 bases and J by 3 bases, and the sequence between their germline boundaries is 10 bases long. The CDR1 and CDR2 encoded by the germline V gene are MDHEN and SYDVKM.

Sequencing was carried out using blood. This clonotype originated in a man aged 50 or older with Graves' ophthalmopathy. The chain is assembled from TRBV28 and TRBJ1-2; tentative D gene TRBD1, with 5 bases matching. The DNA is TGTGCCAGCAGTTTAGTGCAGACAGACTATGGCTACACCTTC. Its translation is CASSLVQTDYGYTF.